Each of the 7 T cell receptor beta chains below was sequenced from the same sample in a study of chemoradiotherapy in HPV16-positive cancers. The table came from immunoSEQ multiplex PCR; TCRdb's copy has only in-frame clones and leaves some out. The repertoire has roughly 1,800 clones, roughly 80% of them found once; the top ten carry about 10%. The source was tumor tissue, collected from a patient who underwent chemoradiotherapy. Receptor source: a human donor with HPV-associated anogenital cancer.

V gene TRBV7-8 combines with J gene TRBJ2-7; D is uncertain. The ends were cut back, 1 base at V and 6 bases at J, with 10 bases in the middle. In germline, CDR1 is SGHVS, CDR2 FQNEAQ. The CDR3 runs to 13 residues. In DNA form, the CDR3 reads TGTGCCAGCAGCTTAGTGAGACTTGGCGAGCAGTACTTC. This sequence encodes CASSLVRLGEQYF.

The V gene is TRBV5-1, the J gene TRBJ1-1; D is possibly TRBD1 (5 bases). The CDR3 spans 14 residues. Trimming took 3 bases from V and 1 from J, leaving 10 bases between them. CDR1 and CDR2 (germline): SGHRS, YFSETQ. CDR3 amino acids: CASSSGGQNTEAFF. The DNA for the CDR3 is TGCGCCAGCAGCTCCGGTGGACAGAACACTGAAGCTTTCTTT.

The chain links TRBV4-2 to TRBJ2-7; TRBD2 matches 10 bases. There are 17 residues in the CDR3. V was clipped by 4 bases and J by 3 bases; unmatched bases: 12. Germline assignment: CDR1 LGHNA and CDR2 YNFKEQ. CDR3 coding DNA: TGTGCCAGCAGCCCTGCGGTTTGGTCTAGCGGGAGCTACGAGCAGTACTTC. This translates into CASSPAVWSSGSYEQYF.

In DNA form, the CDR3 reads TGCGCCAGCAGCTTCCAAGCGGGGCACACAGATACGCAGTATTTT. It codes for CASSFQAGHTDTQYF. The rearrangement uses TRBV5-1 and TRBJ2-3, with TRBD2 matching 7 bases. V was pared by 2 bases and J by 2 bases, with 5 bases of the junction left unmatched. Germline V CDR1 and CDR2: SGHRS, YFSETQ. The CDR3 covers 15 residues.

J is TRBJ2-5 and V is TRBV28; the match to TRBD1 covers 10 bases. Germline V CDR1 and CDR2: MDHEN, SYDVKM. The J segment lost 4 bases and the V segment lost 5 bases, leaving 10 bases of the junction unmatched. This CDR3 region has 16 residues. The CDR3 DNA follows: TGTGCCAGCAGTCCATCCCAGACAGGGGGCGTAGAGACCCAGTACTTC. This encodes CASSPSQTGGVETQYF.

This chain links TRBV11-2 with TRBJ1-5; TRBD1 is a possible D gene (6 bases). The ends were cut back, 0 bases at V and 7 bases at J, with 10 bases in the middle. The CDR3 runs 14 residues. The germline CDR1 and CDR2 sequences are SGHAT and FQNNGV. This CDR3 is CASSLEGGGQPQHF. CDR3 in DNA: TGTGCCAGCAGCTTAGAAGGGGGAGGACAGCCCCAGCATTTT.

The chain couples TRBV6-1 to TRBJ2-3; 7 positions agree with TRBD1. The germline V gene has CDR1 MNHNS and CDR2 SASEGT. CDR3 length: 17 amino acids. The trim removed 2 bases at V and 4 bases at J, leaving 12 bases unmatched. The CDR3 sequence: CASSEIAFGDRADTQYF. CDR3 nucleotides: TGTGCCAGCAGTGAAATCGCATTCGGGGACAGAGCAGATACGCAGTATTTT.